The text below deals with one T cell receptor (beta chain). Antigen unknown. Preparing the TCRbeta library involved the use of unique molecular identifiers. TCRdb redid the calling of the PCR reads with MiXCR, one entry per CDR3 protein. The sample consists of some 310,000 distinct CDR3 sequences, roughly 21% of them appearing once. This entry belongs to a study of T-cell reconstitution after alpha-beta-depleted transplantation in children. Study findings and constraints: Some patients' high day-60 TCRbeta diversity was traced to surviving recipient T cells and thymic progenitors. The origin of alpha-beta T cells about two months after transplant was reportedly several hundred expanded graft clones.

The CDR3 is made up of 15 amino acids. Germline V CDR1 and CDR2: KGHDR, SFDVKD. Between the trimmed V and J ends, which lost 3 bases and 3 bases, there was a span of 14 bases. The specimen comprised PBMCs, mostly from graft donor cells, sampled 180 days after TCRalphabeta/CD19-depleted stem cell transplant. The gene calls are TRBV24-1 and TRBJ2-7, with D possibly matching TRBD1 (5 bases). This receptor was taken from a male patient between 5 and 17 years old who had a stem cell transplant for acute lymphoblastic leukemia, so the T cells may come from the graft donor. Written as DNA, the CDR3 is TGTGCCACCAGTGATGTACAGGTCCTCCTCTACGAGCAGTACTTC. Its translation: CATSDVQVLLYEQYF.